The clone carrying this T cell receptor beta chain has at least ten counts. The antigen is unknown. Other DNA sequences of this sample code for an identical CDR3. This sample stems from a study of cytotoxic CD8 clonotypes in ibrutinib-treated CLL. Study-wide findings and caveats: Public clonotypes, an uncommon group, contracted or remained stable on treatment.

Some clones are missing from TCRdb's copy, which holds only in-frame ones; the method was immunoSEQ multiplex PCR. Altogether around 33,000 clones are present, about half being singletons, with the ten largest covering approximately 17%. V trimming: 0 bases; J trimming: 5 bases; junction bases outside the gene matches: 1. The germline V gene encodes CDR1 SGHKS and CDR2 YYEKEE (reference sequence). This CDR3 has 13 residues. Sequenced here: PBMCs, sampled before ibrutinib treatment. The clonotype was recovered from a human donor with chronic lymphocytic leukemia. This chain uses TRBV5-5 with TRBJ1-1; 7 bases are shared with TRBD1. CDR3 bases: TGTGCCAGCAGCTTGGGGACAGGAACTGAAGCTTTCTTT. This gives the protein CASSLGTGTEAFF.